This T cell receptor (beta chain) was recorded in a study of radiation and T cells in renal cell carcinoma. The CDR3 has 16 amino acids. Trimming removed 0 bases from V and 2 bases from J, with 12 bases in between. Germline CDR1 is SGHRS and CDR2 is YFSETQ. Treatment in this sample: 15 Gy SBRT to primary tumor, nephrectomy 4 weeks later. This clone was observed a single time. Produced via immunoSEQ multiplex PCR; TCRdb's table is partial and in-frame only. The data show 22,000 or so clones, around 47% seen once. The receptor comes from a woman aged 45 to 65 with renal cell carcinoma. The sample was tumor tissue, taken from a patient whose treatment included radiotherapy and nephrectomy. The chain recombines TRBV5-1 with TRBJ1-3; D is unclear. CDR3 nucleotide sequence: TGCGCCAGCAGCTTGGAAGTCCAGAACACTGGAAACACCATATATTTT. This translates into CASSLEVQNTGNTIYF.